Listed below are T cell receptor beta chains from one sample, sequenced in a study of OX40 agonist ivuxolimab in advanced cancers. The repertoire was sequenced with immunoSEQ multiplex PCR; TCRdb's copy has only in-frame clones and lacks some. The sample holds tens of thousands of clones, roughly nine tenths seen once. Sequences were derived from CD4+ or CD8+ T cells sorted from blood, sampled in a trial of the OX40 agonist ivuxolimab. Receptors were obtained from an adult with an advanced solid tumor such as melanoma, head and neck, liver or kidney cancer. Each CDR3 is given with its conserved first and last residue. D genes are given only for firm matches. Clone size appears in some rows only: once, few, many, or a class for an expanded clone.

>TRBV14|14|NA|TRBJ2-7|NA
TGTGCCAGCAGCCAAGATAGTTGGTCCTACGAGCAGTACTTC
CASSQDSWSYEQYF
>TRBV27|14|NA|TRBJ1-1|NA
TGTGCCAGCAGTTTAGGCTTTTTAAACACTGAAGCTTTCTTT
CASSLGFLNTEAFF
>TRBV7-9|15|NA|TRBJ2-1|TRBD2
TGTGCCAGCAGCCCGGGACTAGCTTCCTACAATGAGCAGTTCTTC
CASSPGLASYNEQFF
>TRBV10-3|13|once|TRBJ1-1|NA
TGTGCCATCAGTGAGTCGGTTTCCCCTGAAGCTTTCTTT
CAISESVSPEAFF
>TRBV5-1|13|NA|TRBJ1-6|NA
TGCGCCAGCAGCCGGGGTCTGGGTTCACCCCTCCACTTT
CASSRGLGSPLHF
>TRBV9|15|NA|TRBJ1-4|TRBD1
TGTGCCAGCAATCCGTCCGGGACAGGGGTTGAAAAACTGTTTTTT
CASNPSGTGVEKLFF
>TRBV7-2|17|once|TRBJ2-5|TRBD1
TGTGCCAGCAGCTTAGACCCGCGGACAGGTGGTCGAGAGACCCAGTACTTC
CASSLDPRTGGRETQYF
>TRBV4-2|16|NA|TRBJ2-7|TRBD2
TGTGCCAGCAGCCAAGATCGAGCGGGAGGGGGGCACGAGCAGTACTTC
CASSQDRAGGGHEQYF
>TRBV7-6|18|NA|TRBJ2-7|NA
TGTGCCAGCAGCTTAGGGGACGGTTTTGTATCGGGCTCCTACGAGCAGTACTTC
CASSLGDGFVSGSYEQYF
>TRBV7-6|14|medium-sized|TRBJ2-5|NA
TGTGCCAGCAGCTTAGTAGATGGGTGGGAGACCCAGTACTTC
CASSLVDGWETQYF
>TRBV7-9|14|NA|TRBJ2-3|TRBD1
TGTGCCAGCCGAGGGGGCGCGTACACAGATACGCAGTATTTT
CASRGGAYTDTQYF
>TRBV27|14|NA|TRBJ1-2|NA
TGTGCCAGCAGTTTGGGTCACGCTAACTATGGCTACACCTTC
CASSLGHANYGYTF
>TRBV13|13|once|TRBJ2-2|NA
TGTGCCAGCAGCTTTGAGGGGACCGGGGAGCTGTTTTTT
CASSFEGTGELFF
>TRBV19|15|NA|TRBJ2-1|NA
TGTGCCAGTACCGCTTTCGAGGGGGTTTCGCATGAGCAGTTCTTC
CASTAFEGVSHEQFF
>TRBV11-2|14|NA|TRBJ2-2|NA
TGTGCCAGCAGCGCCGAGGGGAACACCGGGGAGCTGTTTTTT
CASSAEGNTGELFF
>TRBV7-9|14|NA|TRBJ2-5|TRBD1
TGTGCCAGCTCGCTGGGACAGGCACAAGAGACCCAGTACTTC
CASSLGQAQETQYF
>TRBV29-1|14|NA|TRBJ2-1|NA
TGCAGCGTTGTGGTCGGCAACTCCTACAATGAGCAGTTCTTC
CSVVVGNSYNEQFF
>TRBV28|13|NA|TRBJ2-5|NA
TGTGCCAGCAGTTTAGGTAGTGCGGTTTCCCAGTACTTC
CASSLGSAVSQYF
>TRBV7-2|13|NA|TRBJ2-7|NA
TGTGCCAGCAGCTTAGTAGTCCCCTACGAGCAGTACTTC
CASSLVVPYEQYF
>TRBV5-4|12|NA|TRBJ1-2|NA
TGTGCCAGCAGCTCCAGGACATACGGCTACACCTTC
CASSSRTYGYTF
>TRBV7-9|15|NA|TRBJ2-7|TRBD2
TGTGCCAGCACTATGGGGGAGGGCCCAACCTACGAGCAGTACTTC
CASTMGEGPTYEQYF
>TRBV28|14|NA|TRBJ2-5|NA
TGTGCCAGCAGTTGGAAGTGGCAGCAAGAGACCCAGTACTTC
CASSWKWQQETQYF
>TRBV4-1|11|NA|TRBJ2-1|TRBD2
TGCGCCGGGGGGAGGGGAAATGAGCAGTTCTTC
CAGGRGNEQFF
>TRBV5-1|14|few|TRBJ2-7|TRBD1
TGCGCCAGCAGCCAGGGACAGACCATCTACGAGCAGTACTTC
CASSQGQTIYEQYF
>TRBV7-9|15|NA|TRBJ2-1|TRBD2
TGTGCCAGCAGCTTATTCGCTAGCGGGAGTAGTGAGCAGTTCTTC
CASSLFASGSSEQFF
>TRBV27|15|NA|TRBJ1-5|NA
TGTGCCAGCAGGCATACAGCGAGGGCTAATCAGCCCCAGCATTTT
CASRHTARANQPQHF
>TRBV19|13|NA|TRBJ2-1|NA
TGTGCCAGTAGTTTGGGGACGTACAATGAGCAGTTCTTC
CASSLGTYNEQFF
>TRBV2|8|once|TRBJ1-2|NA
TGTGCCAGCAGTGAGGTTTCCTTC
CASSEVSF
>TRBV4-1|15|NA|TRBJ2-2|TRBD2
TGCGCCAGCAGCCAGGGACTAGTTAACACCGGGGAGCTGTTTTTT
CASSQGLVNTGELFF
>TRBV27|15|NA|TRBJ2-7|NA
TGTGCCAGCAGTTTATCGAGGAGGGGGCACTACGAGCAGTACTTC
CASSLSRRGHYEQYF
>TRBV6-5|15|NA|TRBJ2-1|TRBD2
TGTGCCAGCAGCCATACTAGCGGGGCCTACAATGAGCAGTTCTTC
CASSHTSGAYNEQFF
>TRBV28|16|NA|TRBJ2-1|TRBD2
TGTGCCAGCAGTTTATATCCGGGAGGGTCGTACAATGAGCAGTTCTTC
CASSLYPGGSYNEQFF
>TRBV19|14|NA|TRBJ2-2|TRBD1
TGTGCCAGCACACCCGGGACAGCGACCGGGGAGCTGTTTTTT
CASTPGTATGELFF
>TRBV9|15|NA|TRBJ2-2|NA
TGTGCCAGCAGCGTGCGGGACCGGGACACCGGGGAGCTGTTTTTT
CASSVRDRDTGELFF
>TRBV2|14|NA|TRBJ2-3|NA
TGTGCCAGCAACGTAGCGGCTAGCACAGATACGCAGTATTTT
CASNVAASTDTQYF
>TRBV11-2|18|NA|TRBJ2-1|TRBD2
TGTGCCAGCAGCTTAGTTACCTCGACGGGACTAGGTTACAATGAGCAGTTCTTC
CASSLVTSTGLGYNEQFF
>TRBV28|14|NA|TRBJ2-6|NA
TGTGCCAGCAGTTTAATAGGTGGGGCCAACGTCCTGACTTTC
CASSLIGGANVLTF
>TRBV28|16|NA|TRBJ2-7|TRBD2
TGTGCCAGCAGACCCGCCCGGACTAGCGGATACTACGAGCAGTACTTC
CASRPARTSGYYEQYF
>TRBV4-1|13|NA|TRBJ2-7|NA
TGCGCCAGCAGCCAAGTAAGAGGGGGCGAGCAGTACTTC
CASSQVRGGEQYF
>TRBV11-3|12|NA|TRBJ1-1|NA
TGTGCCAGCAGCCCTGGTGGCACTGAAGCTTTCTTT
CASSPGGTEAFF
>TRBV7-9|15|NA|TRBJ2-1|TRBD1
TGTGCCAGCAGCGTTGACAGGGCCCGAGAGGGTGAGCAGTTCTTC
CASSVDRAREGEQFF
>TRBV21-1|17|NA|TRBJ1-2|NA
TGTGCCAGCAGCAAAGAATGGGGCAGGGTTGGTGACTATGGCTACACCTTC
CASSKEWGRVGDYGYTF
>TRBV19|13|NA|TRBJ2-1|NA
TGTGCCAGTAGTATGGGACCCTACAATGAGCAGTTCTTC
CASSMGPYNEQFF
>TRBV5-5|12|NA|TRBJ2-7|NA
TGTGCCAGCAGCTCGTTCAACTACGAGCAGTACTTC
CASSSFNYEQYF
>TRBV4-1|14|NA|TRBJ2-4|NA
TGCGCCAGCAGCCACCGTTCCCCAGAGAACATTCAGTACTTC
CASSHRSPENIQYF
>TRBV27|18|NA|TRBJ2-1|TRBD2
TGTGCCAGCAGTATAACCGGGACTAGTGCGAGCTCCTACAATGAGCAGTTCTTC
CASSITGTSASSYNEQFF
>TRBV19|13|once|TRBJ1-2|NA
TGTGCCAGTAGTCCCTCGGGGACGGATGGCTACACCTTC
CASSPSGTDGYTF
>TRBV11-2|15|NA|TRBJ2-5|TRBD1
TGTGCCAGCAGCCCGCTAACAGGGGGCCAAGAGACCCAGTACTTC
CASSPLTGGQETQYF
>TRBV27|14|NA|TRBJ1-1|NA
TGTGCCAGCAGCCAAGGGGCAGGGGCGAGTGAAGCTTTCTTT
CASSQGAGASEAFF
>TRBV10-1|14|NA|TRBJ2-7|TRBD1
TGCGCCAGCAGCCCGGGACAGGGGCCTCACGAGCAGTACTTC
CASSPGQGPHEQYF
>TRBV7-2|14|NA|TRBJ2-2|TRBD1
TGTGCCAGCAGCCAGGGGGCGGGTATCGGGGAGCTGTTTTTT
CASSQGAGIGELFF
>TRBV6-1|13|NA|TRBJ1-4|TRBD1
TGTGCCAGCAAGACAGGGACTAATGAAAAACTGTTTTTT
CASKTGTNEKLFF
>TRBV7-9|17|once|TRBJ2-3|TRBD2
TGTGCCAGCAGCTTAGGTATAGCGGGAGGGCCCTCAGATACGCAGTATTTT
CASSLGIAGGPSDTQYF
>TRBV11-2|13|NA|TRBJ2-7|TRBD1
TGTGCCAGCAGCTTTGGGACAGCTTGGGAGCAGTACTTC
CASSFGTAWEQYF
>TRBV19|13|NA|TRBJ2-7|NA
TGTGCCAGTAGTATGACATACTCCTACGAGCAGTACTTC
CASSMTYSYEQYF
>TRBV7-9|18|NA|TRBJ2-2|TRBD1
TGTGCCAGCAGCCCATCCCAGGGACAGGACACAAACACCGGGGAGCTGTTTTTT
CASSPSQGQDTNTGELFF
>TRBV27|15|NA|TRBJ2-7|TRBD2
TGTGCCAGCATCTTTAGCGGGAGTGACTATCTTGAGCAGTACTTC
CASIFSGSDYLEQYF